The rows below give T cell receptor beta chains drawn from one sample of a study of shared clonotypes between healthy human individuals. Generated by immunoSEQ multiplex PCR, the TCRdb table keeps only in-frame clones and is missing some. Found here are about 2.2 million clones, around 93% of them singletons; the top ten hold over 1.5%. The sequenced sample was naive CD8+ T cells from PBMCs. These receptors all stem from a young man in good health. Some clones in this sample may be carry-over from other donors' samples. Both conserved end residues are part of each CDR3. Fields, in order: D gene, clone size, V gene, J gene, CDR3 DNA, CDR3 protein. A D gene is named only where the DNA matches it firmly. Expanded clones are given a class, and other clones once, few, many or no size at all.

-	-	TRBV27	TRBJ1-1	TGTGCCAGCAGTCCCAGGGGTGTTCACACTGAAGCTTTCTTT	CASSPRGVHTEAFF
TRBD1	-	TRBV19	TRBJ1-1	TGTGCCAGTAGTGTCGACAGGGTCCTGAACACTGAAGCTTTCTTT	CASSVDRVLNTEAFF
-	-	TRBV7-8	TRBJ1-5	TGTGCCAGCAGCCCCTGGGGCCCTAAGAAGGATCAGCCCCAGCATTTT	CASSPWGPKKDQPQHF
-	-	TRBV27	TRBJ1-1	TGTGCCAGCAGTTTACGGGCAGGGAACACTGAAGCTTTCTTT	CASSLRAGNTEAFF
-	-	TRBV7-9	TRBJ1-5	TGTGCCAGCAGCTTAGGCCCCGGGTCGACAGAGAGCAATCAGCCCCAGCATTTT	CASSLGPGSTESNQPQHF
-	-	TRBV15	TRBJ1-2	TGTGCCACCAGCAGAGATAGACAGCATTATGGCTACACCTTC	CATSRDRQHYGYTF
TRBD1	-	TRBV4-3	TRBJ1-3	TGCGCCAGCAGCGGGGACAGGAGCTCTGGAAACACCATATATTTT	CASSGDRSSGNTIYF
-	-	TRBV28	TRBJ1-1	TGTGCCAGCAGTTTATTCGAGGGGAACACTGAAGCTTTCTTT	CASSLFEGNTEAFF
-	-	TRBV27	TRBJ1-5	TGTGCCAGCAGTTTAGCAGGGTTCAATCAGCCCCAGCATTTT	CASSLAGFNQPQHF
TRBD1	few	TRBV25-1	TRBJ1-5	TGTGCCAGCAGCAGGGGGGGGCAGGCCCAGCCCCAGCATTTT	CASSRGGQAQPQHF
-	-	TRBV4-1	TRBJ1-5	TGCGCCAGCAGCCAAGATCAGGGATTTCGCAATCAGCCCCAGCATTTT	CASSQDQGFRNQPQHF
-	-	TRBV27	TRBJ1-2	TGTGCCAGCAGCCCCCAAGGTGACTATGGCTACACCTTC	CASSPQGDYGYTF
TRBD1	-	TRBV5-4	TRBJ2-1	TGTGCCAGCAGCTCGAGGGGGCATCATGAGCAGTTCTTC	CASSSRGHHEQFF
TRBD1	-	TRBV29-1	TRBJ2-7	TGCAGTGGCCGGGACAGGGGTTCATACGAGCAGTACTTC	CSGRDRGSYEQYF
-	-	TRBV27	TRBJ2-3	TGTGCCAGCAGTTTAGGAGGGCCCGGAGATACGCAGTATTTT	CASSLGGPGDTQYF
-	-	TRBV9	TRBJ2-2	TGTGCCAGCAGCGACCCCCAACACACCGGGGAGCTGTTTTTT	CASSDPQHTGELFF
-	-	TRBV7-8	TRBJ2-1	TGTGCCAGCAGCTTAGCACTTTCATTACCTTACAATGAGCAGTTCTTC	CASSLALSLPYNEQFF
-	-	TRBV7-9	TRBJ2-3	TGTGCCAGCAGCTTATCGGAGGTCAGCACAGATACGCAGTATTTT	CASSLSEVSTDTQYF
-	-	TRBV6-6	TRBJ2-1	TGTGCCGGACAGACAGGGAGGAATGAGCAGTTCTTC	CAGQTGRNEQFF
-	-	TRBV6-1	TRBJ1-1	TGTGCCAGCAGAACCGAGGGAGGTCCGGGCACTGAAGCTTTCTTT	CASRTEGGPGTEAFF
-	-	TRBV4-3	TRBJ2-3	TGCGCCAGCAGCCAAGACCGCCTCTTCACAGATACGCAGTATTTT	CASSQDRLFTDTQYF
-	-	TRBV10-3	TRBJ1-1	TGTGCCATCAGTGGCGAGAGGGCGTCCTTGAACACTGAAGCTTTCTTT	CAISGERASLNTEAFF
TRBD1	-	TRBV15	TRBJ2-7	TGTGCCACCAGCGACCGGGACAGCCGGGCCTACGAGCAGTACTTC	CATSDRDSRAYEQYF
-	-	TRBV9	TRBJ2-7	TGTGCCAGCAGCGTAGGTGAACAGGACACCTACGAGCAGTACTTC	CASSVGEQDTYEQYF
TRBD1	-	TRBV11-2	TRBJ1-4	TGTGCCAGCAGCTTAGGAAAGACAGGGGTCAATGAAAAACTGTTTTTT	CASSLGKTGVNEKLFF
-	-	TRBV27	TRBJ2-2	TGTGCCAGCAGGCCCTTCTCGAACACCGGGGAGCTGTTTTTT	CASRPFSNTGELFF
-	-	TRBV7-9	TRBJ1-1	TGTGCCAGCAGCTTCTCTGATACTGAAGCTTTCTTT	CASSFSDTEAFF